A selection of T cell receptor beta chains follows, all from one sample in a study of blood T cell repertoires in COVID-19. Assay used: immunoSEQ multiplex PCR; TCRdb lists only in-frame clones, some missing. The sample holds 180,000 or so clones, approximately 87% seen once. Sample: peripheral blood. These TCRs come from a man in his late teens or twenties with active or convalescent COVID-19. Both conserved end residues are part of each CDR3. Each record gives: J gene, CDR3 length, V gene, D gene, clone size, CDR3 protein, CDR3 DNA. The D gene is left open where the match is weak. Size is stated for part of the rows, as once, few or many counts, or as a class when the clone is expanded.

TRBJ2-2 16 TRBV6-2/TRBV6-3 . . CASSYLLEVNTGELFF TGTGCCAGCAGTTACCTTTTAGAAGTGAACACCGGGGAGCTGTTTTTT
TRBJ1-1 12 TRBV19 . . CASSFQGTEAFF TGTGCCAGTAGTTTTCAGGGGACTGAAGCTTTCTTT
TRBJ1-1 13 TRBV27 . few CASSPLYNTEAFF TGTGCCAGCAGTCCCTTATATAACACTGAAGCTTTCTTT
TRBJ2-2 17 TRBV7-7 TRBD1 few CASSVDGTGTNTGELFF TGTGCTAGCAGCGTCGACGGGACAGGGACGAACACCGGGGAGCTGTTTTTT
TRBJ2-7 15 TRBV6-5 . . CASRAGTANSYEQYF TGTGCCAGCAGAGCCGGGACTGCTAACTCCTACGAGCAGTACTTC
TRBJ2-3 14 TRBV9 . . CASSVGQSTDTQYF TGTGCCAGCAGCGTCGGACAGAGCACAGATACGCAGTATTTT
TRBJ1-2 19 TRBV24-1 . . CATSDSPGGGARGLYGYTF TGTGCCACCAGTGATTCCCCCGGCGGGGGCGCGAGAGGACTCTATGGCTACACCTTC
TRBJ2-3 15 TRBV9 TRBD2 . CASSAQSGATDTQYF TGTGCCAGCAGCGCACAAAGCGGGGCCACAGATACGCAGTATTTT
TRBJ2-1 14 TRBV3-1/TRBV3-2 . . CASSPDQTVYEQFF TGTGCCAGCAGCCCAGACCAGACTGTCTATGAGCAGTTCTTC
TRBJ2-3 17 TRBV24-1 . once CATSDPTLGGAGDTQYF TGTGCCACCAGTGATCCCACGCTCGGAGGGGCGGGGGATACGCAGTATTTT
TRBJ2-2 15 TRBV7-9 TRBD2 . CASSFLAVNGGELFF TGTGCCAGCAGCTTCCTAGCGGTTAATGGCGGGGAGCTGTTTTTT
TRBJ1-2 13 TRBV6-5 TRBD1 . CASSYDRGNGYTF TGTGCCAGCAGTTACGACAGGGGTAATGGCTACACCTTC
TRBJ1-5 15 TRBV6-2/TRBV6-3 . . CASSSRQTSNQPQHF TGTGCCAGCAGCTCTCGACAGACCAGCAATCAGCCCCAGCATTTT
TRBJ1-5 14 TRBV28 TRBD1 . CASRLGQPNQPQHF TGTGCCAGCAGATTGGGACAGCCAAATCAGCCCCAGCATTTT
TRBJ1-2 13 TRBV11-3 . few CASSLSGFYGYTF TGTGCCAGCAGCTTATCAGGGTTCTATGGCTACACCTTC
TRBJ1-4 15 TRBV2 TRBD1 . CASRAPGQYNEKLFF TGTGCCAGCAGAGCCCCGGGACAGTATAATGAAAAACTGTTTTTT
TRBJ1-5 15 TRBV7-9 TRBD1 once CASSPNGQGNQPQHF TGTGCCAGCAGCCCGAACGGACAGGGCAATCAGCCCCAGCATTTT
TRBJ2-3 18 TRBV4-2 TRBD2 . CASSPKELAVESTDTQYF TGTGCCAGCAGCCCTAAAGAGCTAGCGGTCGAAAGCACAGATACGCAGTATTTT
TRBJ2-3 17 TRBV7-9 TRBD2 . CASSSSWASGFTDTQYF TGTGCCAGCAGCTCCTCATGGGCTAGCGGCTTCACAGATACGCAGTATTTT
TRBJ1-2 16 TRBV5-5 . . CASSWSPQGGVGGYTF TGTGCCAGCAGCTGGAGCCCACAGGGTGGTGTTGGGGGCTACACCTTC
TRBJ1-4 17 TRBV18 . . CASSQRMGSATNEKLFF TGTGCCAGCTCACAACGAATGGGCAGTGCAACTAATGAAAAACTGTTTTTT
TRBJ1-1 13 TRBV7-2 . once CASRADRNTEAFF TGTGCCAGCAGGGCGGACAGAAACACTGAAGCTTTCTTT
TRBJ1-1 15 TRBV10-3 . . CAITRDRGAGNEAFF TGTGCCATCACCCGGGACCGGGGGGCTGGGAATGAAGCTTTCTTT
TRBJ2-7 15 TRBV27 . once CASSFGGQGTYEQYF TGTGCCAGCAGTTTTGGCGGGCAGGGGACCTACGAGCAGTACTTC
TRBJ1-2 15 TRBV29-1 TRBD1 . CSVVGTDNIWRDYTF TGCAGCGTTGTGGGGACAGATAATATATGGAGAGACTACACCTTC
TRBJ2-7 15 TRBV7-9 TRBD1 . CASSPGTGVLHEQYF TGTGCCAGCAGCCCCGGGACAGGGGTTTTGCACGAGCAGTACTTC
TRBJ2-1 15 TRBV19 TRBD2 . CASTPRTSVHNEQFF TGTGCCAGTACCCCGAGGACTAGCGTCCACAATGAGCAGTTCTTC
TRBJ1-4 15 TRBV25-1 TRBD1 . CASSMSRDSNEKLFF TGTGCCAGCAGCATGAGCCGGGACAGTAATGAAAAACTGTTTTTT
TRBJ2-5 16 TRBV28 TRBD1 . CASSLGQSGGQETQYF TGTGCCAGCAGTTTGGGACAGAGTGGCGGACAAGAGACCCAGTACTTC
TRBJ2-3 15 TRBV24-1 TRBD2 few CATSDGRLAWDTQYF TGTGCCACCAGTGACGGTAGACTAGCGTGGGATACGCAGTATTTT
TRBJ2-1 14 TRBV27 TRBD2 . CASSLTSGISEQFF TGTGCCAGCAGTTTGACTAGCGGGATCAGTGAGCAGTTCTTC
TRBJ1-2 14 TRBV4-3 . . CASSQIPRDSGYTF TGCGCCAGCAGCCAGATACCCAGGGATAGTGGCTACACCTTC
TRBJ2-3 14 TRBV30 TRBD2 . CAWGLAGQTDTQYF TGTGCCTGGGGACTAGCGGGACAGACAGATACGCAGTATTTT
TRBJ2-1 13 TRBV7-8 . . CASSSERGNEQFF TGTGCCAGCAGCTCCGAACGGGGGAATGAGCAGTTCTTC
TRBJ1-4 14 TRBV7-9 TRBD1 . CASSRDREREKLFF TGTGCCAGCAGCCGCGACAGGGAAAGGGAAAAACTGTTTTTT
TRBJ2-5 12 TRBV18 . . CASSPGEETQYF TGTGCCAGCTCACCCGGAGAAGAGACCCAGTACTTC
TRBJ1-2 17 TRBV7-9 TRBD1 . CASSLALGQGVLYGYTF TGTGCCAGCAGCTTAGCGCTAGGACAGGGGGTCCTCTATGGCTACACCTTC